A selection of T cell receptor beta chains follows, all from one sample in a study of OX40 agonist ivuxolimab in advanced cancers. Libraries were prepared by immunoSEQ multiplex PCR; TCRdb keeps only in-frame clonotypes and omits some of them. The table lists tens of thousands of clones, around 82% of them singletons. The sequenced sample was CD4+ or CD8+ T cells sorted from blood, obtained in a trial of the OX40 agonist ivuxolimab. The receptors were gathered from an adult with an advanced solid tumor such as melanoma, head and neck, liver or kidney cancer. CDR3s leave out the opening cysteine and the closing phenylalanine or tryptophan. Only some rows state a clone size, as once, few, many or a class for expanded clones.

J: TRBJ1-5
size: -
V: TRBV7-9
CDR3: ASSPGTGFELEPQH

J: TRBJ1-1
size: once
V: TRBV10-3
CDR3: AISGGTGMGTEAF

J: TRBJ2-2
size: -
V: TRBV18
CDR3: ASSPIGYTGELF

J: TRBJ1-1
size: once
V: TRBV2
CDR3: ASRQILTGPKAF

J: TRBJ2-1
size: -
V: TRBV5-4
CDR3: ASSPGQGGGNEQF

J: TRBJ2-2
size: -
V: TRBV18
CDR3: ASSRDMERTTGELF

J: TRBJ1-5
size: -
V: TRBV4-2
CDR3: ASSQDPGSGQPQH

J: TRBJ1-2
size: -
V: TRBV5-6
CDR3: ASSSRSGLVYRPYGYT

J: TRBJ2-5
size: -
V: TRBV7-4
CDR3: ASSMGGAGQETQY

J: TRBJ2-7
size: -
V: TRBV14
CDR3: ASSQRVETSGRTYEQY

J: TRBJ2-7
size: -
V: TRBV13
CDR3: ASSPRNYEQY

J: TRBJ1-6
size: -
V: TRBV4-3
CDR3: ASSQNQGHGSPLH

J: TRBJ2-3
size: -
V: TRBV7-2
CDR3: ASSLGAGVADTQY

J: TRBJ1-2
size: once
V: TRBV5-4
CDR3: ASRSLGRGRGYGYT

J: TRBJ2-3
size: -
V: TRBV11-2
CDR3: ASSPEGLYTDTQY

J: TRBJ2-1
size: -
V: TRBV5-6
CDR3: ASSTGSSYNEQF

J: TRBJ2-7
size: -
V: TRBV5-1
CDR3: ASSSEPVRGYGQY

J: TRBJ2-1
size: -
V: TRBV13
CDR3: ASSLAPGLAGYEQF

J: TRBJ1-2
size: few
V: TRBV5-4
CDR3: ASSSKGAPYGYT

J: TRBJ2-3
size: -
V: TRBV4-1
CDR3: ASSHLPGLSLDTQY

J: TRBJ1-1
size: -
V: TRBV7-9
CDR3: ASSLTRRGTEAF

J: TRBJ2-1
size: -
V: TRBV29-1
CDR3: SVLRGNNEQF

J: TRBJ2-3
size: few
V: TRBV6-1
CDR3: ASGSGGRSRGTQY

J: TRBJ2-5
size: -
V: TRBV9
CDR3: ASSVGDTLQETQY

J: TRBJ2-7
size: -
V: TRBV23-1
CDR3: ASRPPGGQGVDSYEQY

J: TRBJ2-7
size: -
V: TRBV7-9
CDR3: ASNTHYGTAKPYEQY

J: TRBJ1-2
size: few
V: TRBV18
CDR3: ASSPALQGAYNYGYT

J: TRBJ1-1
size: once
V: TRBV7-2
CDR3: ASSLGSGDYTEAF

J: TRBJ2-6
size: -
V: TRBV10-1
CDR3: ASGDGTSPSSGANVLT